Listed here are 18 T cell receptor beta chains from one sample, sequenced in a study of blood T cell repertoires in COVID-19. Clones were read by immunoSEQ multiplex PCR, and TCRdb kept only the in-frame ones, dropping some. The sample yields over 150,000 clones, over 80% seen once. Sequencing input: peripheral blood. The receptor set was obtained from a woman aged 40 to 50 with COVID-19, enrolled during active disease.

The V and J genes are TRBV9 and TRBJ1-2; TRBD1 matches at 7 bases. This CDR3 is 14 amino acids long. Germline CDR1 is SGDLS and CDR2 is YYNGEE. V lost 4 bases to trimming and J lost 0 bases; unmatched junction nucleotides: 3. CDR3 sequence (DNA): TGTGCCAGCAGCCCACAGGGGACTAACTATGGCTACACCTTC. Amino acid sequence: CASSPQGTNYGYTF.

V usage is TRBV4-1 and J usage is TRBJ1-6; D call uncertain. Germline CDR1 and CDR2: MGHRA and YSYEKL. The germline V and J ends were trimmed by 0 bases and 7 bases, with 10 bases remaining between them. The CDR3 is 15 residues long. Here the CDR3 DNA reads TGCGCCAGCAGCCAAGATTGGGCGGGGAATTCACCCCTCCACTTT. As protein: CASSQDWAGNSPLHF.

At least ten counts were recorded for this clone. This chain connects TRBV7-9 to TRBJ1-4; tentatively, D is TRBD1 (6 bases). CDR3 length: 14 residues. Germline V lookup: CDR1 SEHNR, CDR2 FQNEAQ (reference sequence). With 5 bases removed from V and 11 bases from J, the gap between germline ends came to 18 bases. The CDR3 sequence: CASSDNSRGGKLFF. In DNA, the CDR3 is TGTGCCAGCAGCGACAACTCAAGGGGGGGTAAACTGTTTTTT.

The chain couples TRBV11-2 to TRBJ1-4; D is possibly TRBD1 (5 bases). With 4 bases removed from V and 5 bases from J, the gap between germline ends came to 14 bases. The CDR3 sequence is 15 residues long. CDR1 and CDR2 from the germline V gene are SGHAT and FQNNGV. In DNA form, the CDR3 reads TGTGCCAGCAGCTGGGGCCGCAGGACCAATGAAAAACTGTTTTTT. Translation gives CASSWGRRTNEKLFF.

This clone was seen a handful of times. The J gene is TRBJ1-3, the V gene TRBV28, with no clear D. The CDR3 has 10 residues. Germline assignment: CDR1 MDHEN and CDR2 SYDVKM. The V end was cut by 4 bases, the J end by 7 bases, with 2 bases between. This CDR3 is CASSSNTIYF. The CDR3 nucleotides read TGTGCCAGCAGTTCGAACACCATATATTTT.

This clone was counted once. The V gene is TRBV9, the J gene TRBJ2-7, with a tentative D call TRBD2 (6 bases). Germline assignment: CDR1 SGDLS and CDR2 YYNGEE. The CDR3 covers 15 residues. Trimming shortened V by 3 bases and J by 7 bases, and 20 bases separated the two germline ends. Here the CDR3 reads CASSALLARSWEQYF. CDR3 nucleotides: TGTGCCAGCAGCGCCCTACTAGCTAGGTCGTGGGAGCAGTACTTC.

This sequence joins TRBV12-3 or TRBV12-4 and TRBJ2-7, with TRBD2 matching 7 bases. After removal of 7 bases from V and 2 bases from J, the junction contained 5 bases not matched to a gene. The length of the CDR3 is 13 residues. Written as DNA, the CDR3 is TGTGCCAGCACCCGGGGGGAGGCCTACGAGCAGTACTTC. Protein sequence: CASTRGEAYEQYF.

This chain uses TRBV11-3 with TRBJ2-3, with 7 bases lining up with TRBD2. CDR1 is SGHNT, CDR2 YENEEA, per germline. Trimming removed 1 base from V and 4 bases from J; junction bases left unmatched: 8. This CDR3 is built from 16 residues. The CDR3 bases are TGTGCCAGCAGCTTAGGCCCACGGGGAGGGGCAGATACGCAGTATTTT. Its translation: CASSLGPRGGADTQYF.

This clone occurred a few times. This chain joins TRBV3-1 (or the pseudogene TRBV3-2) and TRBJ1-5; D is possibly TRBD1 (6 bases). Between the trimmed V and J ends, which lost 1 base and 5 bases, there was a span of 9 bases. The CDR3 sequence is 14 residues long. The germline CDR1 and CDR2 sequences are LGHDT and YNNKEL (reference sequence). The DNA of the CDR3 is TGTGCCAGCAGCCAAGGACAGGAATATCAGCCCCAGCATTTT. Amino acid sequence: CASSQGQEYQPQHF.

This rearrangement joins TRBV10-2 to TRBJ2-7, with D perhaps TRBD1 (6 bases). Germline V lookup: CDR1 WSHSY, CDR2 SAAADI. The CDR3 loop spans 13 amino acids. V was clipped by 6 bases and J by 3 bases, with 12 bases between them. CDR3 region: CASSQGWNYEQYF. As DNA, the CDR3 is TGCGCCAGCAGCCAGGGGTGGAACTACGAGCAGTACTTC.

A few counts support this clone. The chain employs TRBV18 and TRBJ2-1, with D uncertain. Trimming took 6 bases from V and 8 from J, leaving 14 bases between them. CDR1 KGHSH and CDR2 LQKENI come from the germline V gene. The CDR3 has 13 amino acids. CDR3 loop: CASSPDQRHEQFF. The CDR3 DNA reads as TGTGCCAGCTCCCCAGATCAGCGCCATGAGCAGTTCTTC.

The chain employs TRBV5-5 and TRBJ2-1; TRBD2 matches at 9 bases. The length of the CDR3 is 14 residues. The germline V gene encodes CDR1 SGHKS and CDR2 YYEKEE (reference sequence). V lost 4 bases, J lost 6 bases, and 5 bases stayed unmatched. The CDR3 loop reads CASSMAAGGNEQFF. The CDR3 DNA is TGTGCCAGCAGCATGGCAGCGGGAGGCAATGAGCAGTTCTTC.

This clone was observed a single time. The rearrangement links TRBV19 to TRBJ2-2; D is uncertain. Germline CDR1 reads LNHDA; CDR2 reads SQIVND (reference sequence). V lost 6 bases and J 6 bases, leaving 8 bases between the germline ends. This CDR3 contains 12 residues. CDR3 nucleotides: TGTGCCAGTAGAGTGAGTCCCGGGGAGCTGTTTTTT. Amino acid sequence: CASRVSPGELFF.

This clone was seen just once. The rearrangement links TRBV2 to TRBJ1-6, with D possibly matching TRBD1 (5 bases). There are 19 residues in the CDR3. Germline CDR1 reads SNHLY; CDR2 reads FYNNEI. V lost 2 bases to trimming and J lost 8 bases, with 25 bases between them. CDR3 sequence (DNA): TGTGCCAGCAGTGAACCTGTAGTTGGGCAGGGAACGATGGATTCACCCCTCCACTTT. It is translated as CASSEPVVGQGTMDSPLHF.

The V call is TRBV5-6, the J call TRBJ1-4; D is unclear. This CDR3 comprises 13 residues. Trimming removed 4 bases at V and 7 bases at J, with 11 bases between. Germline V gene sequence: CDR1 SGHDT, CDR2 YYEEEE. In DNA, the CDR3 is TGTGCCAGCAGCCCGGCGAGAGGTGAAAAACTGTTTTTT. This gives the protein CASSPARGEKLFF.

This chain uses TRBV12-3 or TRBV12-4 with TRBJ2-1; D is ambiguous. The CDR3 consists of 13 residues. V was trimmed by 6 bases and J by 6 bases, leaving 12 bases between them. The CDR3 loop reads CASSLAHTNEQFF. CDR3 coding DNA: TGTGCCAGCAGCTTGGCCCATACCAATGAGCAGTTCTTC.

CDR3 coding DNA: TGTGCCAGTAGTATGTATTCAGGGCGCAGCCTGAATGGCTACACCTTC. This gives the protein CASSMYSGRSLNGYTF. The chain couples TRBV19 to TRBJ1-2; D is perhaps TRBD1 (5 bases). The germline V gene encodes CDR1 LNHDA and CDR2 SQIVND (reference sequence). The V gene lost 3 bases and the J gene lost 6 bases, with 20 bases spanning the gap. CDR3 length: 16 residues.

V gene TRBV11-2 combines with J gene TRBJ1-4, with 10 bases fitting TRBD1. The CDR3 covers 15 residues. J was trimmed by 3 bases and V by 5 bases; bases with no gene match: 3. Germline lookup yields CDR1 SGHAT and CDR2 FQNNGV. As DNA, the CDR3 is TGTGCCAGCAGCACCGGACAGGGGGCTAATGAAAAACTGTTTTTT. Translating it yields CASSTGQGANEKLFF.